Listed below are T cell receptor beta chains from one sample, sequenced in a study of cytomegalovirus exposure and HLA in healthy donors. Measured with immunoSEQ multiplex PCR; TCRdb has only the in-frame clones, and not every one. The table records around 67,000 clones, over 75% of them present only once. The sample was PBMCs. These receptors were obtained from a woman in her twenties or thirties in good health and CMV-seropositive. The CDR3 runs from the conserved cysteine through the conserved F or W. Fields, in order: J gene, D gene, clone size, V gene, CDR3 protein, CDR3 DNA. The D gene is left open where the match is weak. Some rows have no size entry. The others give once, few or many, or a class for an expanded clone.

TRBJ2-1,.,.,TRBV19,CASSYRGTNEQFF,TGTGCCAGTAGTTATCGCGGAACCAATGAGCAGTTCTTC
TRBJ2-2,.,.,TRBV5-6,CASSFSFSMSTGELFF,TGTGCCAGCAGCTTCTCTTTTTCGATGAGCACCGGGGAGCTGTTTTTT
TRBJ1-3,TRBD1,.,TRBV29-1,CSVSDRGENTIYF,TGCAGCGTCTCGGACAGGGGTGAAAACACCATATATTTT
TRBJ2-2,.,.,TRBV18,CASSRGGVRTGELFF,TGTGCCAGCTCACGAGGAGGAGTGAGAACCGGGGAGCTGTTTTTT
TRBJ2-1,TRBD2,.,TRBV28,CASSLIQREYEQFF,TGTGCCAGCAGTTTGATACAGCGGGAGTATGAGCAGTTCTTC
TRBJ2-7,.,.,TRBV6-1,CASSERTADYEQYF,TGTGCCAGCAGTGAAAGGACAGCCGACTACGAGCAGTACTTC
TRBJ2-5,TRBD2,.,TRBV2,CASIGRGTTIQETQYF,TGTGCCAGCATCGGGAGAGGGACTACAATCCAAGAGACCCAGTACTTC
TRBJ1-1,.,.,TRBV19,CASSIAVGSGTEAFF,TGTGCCAGTAGTATTGCAGTGGGGAGTGGAACTGAAGCTTTCTTT
TRBJ2-1,TRBD2,few,TRBV30,CAWSVGGRANEQFF,TGTGCCTGGAGTGTAGGCGGGAGGGCGAATGAGCAGTTCTTC
TRBJ2-7,.,.,TRBV2,CASSWDSTYEQYF,TGTGCCAGCAGTTGGGACTCCACCTACGAGCAGTACTTC
TRBJ2-1,.,.,TRBV29-1,CSVNLVGSSYNEQFF,TGCAGCGTGAATCTAGTAGGGAGCTCCTACAATGAGCAGTTCTTC
TRBJ2-3,TRBD2,.,TRBV5-4,CASSPLGREVTDTQYF,TGTGCCAGCAGCCCGTTGGGGCGGGAGGTGACAGATACGCAGTATTTT
TRBJ2-1,.,.,TRBV30,CAWSVFRGEQFF,TGTGCCTGGAGTGTTTTCCGGGGGGAGCAGTTCTTC
TRBJ2-1,TRBD2,.,TRBV4-2,CASSQDQAGRAANEQFF,TGTGCCAGCAGCCAAGATCAAGCCGGGAGGGCTGCAAATGAGCAGTTCTTC
TRBJ1-2,.,.,TRBV19,CASHRGSNYGYTF,TGTGCCAGCCATCGAGGGAGTAACTATGGCTACACCTTC
TRBJ2-7,.,.,TRBV27,CASSPDSQGVHEQYF,TGTGCCAGCAGTCCAGACTCTCAGGGCGTCCACGAGCAGTACTTC
TRBJ1-2,.,.,TRBV9,CASSADSNYGYTF,TGTGCCAGCAGCGCGGACAGTAACTATGGCTACACCTTC
TRBJ2-2,TRBD2,few,TRBV11-1,CASSLKASGVLTSTGELFF,TGTGCCAGCAGCTTAAAGGCTAGCGGGGTCCTTACGAGCACCGGGGAGCTGTTTTTT
TRBJ1-2,TRBD1,.,TRBV27,CASSDSRQGYGYTF,TGTGCCAGCAGCGACTCAAGACAGGGTTATGGCTACACCTTC
TRBJ2-5,.,once,TRBV29-1,CSVGGGRGETQYF,TGCAGCGTTGGGGGGGGGCGGGGAGAGACCCAGTACTTC
TRBJ2-3,TRBD2,once,TRBV7-9,CASSFRTSGRTDTQYF,TGTGCCAGCAGCTTCCGGACTAGCGGACGCACAGATACGCAGTATTTT
TRBJ2-3,TRBD2,.,TRBV19,CASSAVGGRTDTQYF,TGTGCCAGTAGTGCCGTAGGCGGGAGAACAGATACGCAGTATTTT
TRBJ2-3,TRBD1,.,TRBV7-9,CASSLDRGRVTDTQYF,TGTGCCAGCAGCCTCGACAGGGGGCGAGTCACAGATACGCAGTATTTT
TRBJ2-4,TRBD2,.,TRBV5-1,CASSQALAGEVNIQYF,TGCGCCAGCAGCCAGGCCCTAGCGGGAGAAGTTAACATTCAGTACTTC
TRBJ2-1,TRBD2,.,TRBV19,CASTDGLAVNNEQFF,TGTGCCAGTACCGACGGACTAGCGGTTAACAATGAGCAGTTCTTC
TRBJ2-1,.,once,TRBV5-1,CASSPPRGTANNEQFF,TGCGCCAGCAGCCCGCCCCGGGGGACTGCAAACAATGAGCAGTTCTTC
TRBJ2-1,TRBD2,.,TRBV29-1,CSVLGLAGIDEQFF,TGCAGCGTACTTGGACTAGCGGGAATTGATGAGCAGTTCTTC
TRBJ2-7,.,.,TRBV11-2,CASSLRTVTSYEQYF,TGTGCCAGCAGCCTCCGGACAGTGACCTCCTACGAGCAGTACTTC
TRBJ2-7,TRBD1,.,TRBV5-1,CASSAFWGTEKISSYEQYF,TGCGCCAGCAGCGCCTTCTGGGGGACAGAAAAGATCAGCTCCTACGAGCAGTACTTC
TRBJ1-3,.,.,TRBV10-1,CASSESRTGGNTIYF,TGCGCCAGCAGTGAGTCCAGAACAGGTGGAAACACCATATATTTT
TRBJ2-7,.,.,TRBV5-1,CASSLDPGFGIEQYF,TGCGCCAGCAGCTTGGATCCAGGGTTTGGGATCGAGCAGTACTTC
TRBJ2-7,TRBD2,few,TRBV5-1,CASSITPGTRFLGLF,TGCGCCAGCAGTATCACCCCCGGGACTAGATTTTTGGGTCTCTTC
TRBJ2-1,TRBD2,.,TRBV10-1,CASSLSGSGVGNEQFF,TGCGCCAGCAGTCTTAGCGGGAGCGGGGTTGGCAATGAGCAGTTCTTC
TRBJ2-1,.,.,TRBV9,CASSPGTAPGQFF,TGTGCCAGCAGCCCCGGGACTGCCCCGGGGCAGTTCTTC
TRBJ1-2,.,.,TRBV29-1,CSVEDSLAEGDYGYTF,TGCAGCGTTGAAGATTCATTGGCCGAAGGAGACTATGGCTACACCTTC
TRBJ1-6,TRBD1,.,TRBV2,CASRRRQGRAPLHF,TGTGCCAGCAGAAGAAGACAGGGAAGGGCTCCCCTCCACTTT
TRBJ2-5,.,.,TRBV6-6,CASEIRGQETQYF,TGTGCCAGCGAAATCCGGGGCCAAGAGACCCAGTACTTC
TRBJ2-5,.,.,TRBV4-1,CASSQVAEETQYF,TGCGCCAGCAGCCAAGTGGCAGAAGAGACCCAGTACTTC
TRBJ2-7,.,.,TRBV23-1,CASSQSIGAQKDEQYF,TGCGCCAGCAGTCAATCGATAGGGGCGCAGAAGGACGAGCAGTACTTC
TRBJ2-7,.,.,TRBV27,CASSSSGYYEQYF,TGTGCCAGCAGTTCCAGCGGATACTACGAGCAGTACTTC
TRBJ2-7,.,.,TRBV28,CASPPRGVIGSYEQYF,TGTGCCAGTCCCCCGAGAGGCGTAATCGGCTCCTACGAGCAGTACTTC
TRBJ1-2,TRBD1,.,TRBV6-1,CASSQQGGNGYTF,TGTGCCAGCAGTCAACAGGGGGGCAATGGCTACACCTTC
TRBJ1-5,TRBD1,.,TRBV5-1,CASSLTGANQPQHF,TGCGCCAGCAGCCTTACAGGGGCCAATCAGCCCCAGCATTTT
TRBJ2-3,TRBD1,.,TRBV18,CASSPGTGSSTDTQYF,TGTGCCAGCTCACCAGGGACAGGTTCTAGCACAGATACGCAGTATTTT
TRBJ2-3,TRBD2,once,TRBV19,CASSQLAGALTDTQYF,TGTGCCAGTAGCCAACTAGCGGGAGCTTTAACAGATACGCAGTATTTT
TRBJ1-5,TRBD1,.,TRBV28,CASSSPGTGGQPQHF,TGTGCCAGCAGTTCACCCGGGACAGGGGGTCAGCCCCAGCATTTT
TRBJ1-1,TRBD1,few,TRBV5-1,CASSLGQGRAVGTEAFF,TGCGCCAGCAGCTTGGGACAGGGGAGGGCTGTCGGCACTGAAGCTTTCTTT
TRBJ2-7,TRBD2,.,TRBV19,CASSIIAGSYEQYF,TGTGCCAGTAGTATTATAGCGGGCTCCTACGAGCAGTACTTC
TRBJ2-6,.,.,TRBV7-2,CASSFQWANVLTF,TGTGCCAGCAGCTTCCAGTGGGCCAACGTCCTGACTTTC
TRBJ1-1,.,.,TRBV10-1,CASSDGGALWSEAFF,TGCGCCAGCAGTGATGGCGGGGCCCTCTGGAGTGAAGCTTTCTTT
TRBJ1-1,TRBD1,.,TRBV5-5,CASSTSDRGFNDYTEAFF,TGTGCCAGCAGCACCTCCGACAGGGGATTTAATGATTACACTGAAGCTTTCTTT
TRBJ1-1,.,once,TRBV5-1,CASSLAGGMNTEAFF,TGCGCCAGCAGCTTGGCCGGGGGTATGAACACTGAAGCTTTCTTT